A single sample is the source of the 2 T cell receptor beta chains below, sequenced in a study of cytomegalovirus exposure and HLA in healthy donors. Researchers ran the PCR with 60 Vbeta and 13 Jbeta primers. TCRdb's copy holds only in-frame clones and misses some; the assay was immunoSEQ multiplex PCR. Altogether around 98,000 clones are present, 79% being singletons, with the ten largest covering 3.8%. Sequenced material: PBMCs. These receptors were collected from a woman aged 40 to 50 in good health and CMV-seronegative.

The chain recombines TRBV6-1 with TRBJ2-1; weak D call: TRBD2 (5 bases). The V and J ends lost 6 bases and 2 bases respectively, with 11 bases between them. Germline V gene sequence: CDR1 MNHNS, CDR2 SASEGT. The CDR3 runs to 14 residues. Here the CDR3 reads CASRIAGTYNEQFF. In DNA form, the CDR3 reads TGTGCCAGCAGGATAGCCGGGACCTACAATGAGCAGTTCTTC.

The chain employs TRBV5-1 and TRBJ2-7; 9 bases are a match to TRBD1. This CDR3 is built from 14 residues. V lost 3 bases and J lost 1; bases outside the gene matches: 2. Germline V lookup: CDR1 SGHRS, CDR2 YFSETQ. CDR3 in amino acids: CASSSGTGSYEQYF. DNA of the CDR3: TGCGCCAGCAGCTCCGGGACAGGGTCCTACGAGCAGTACTTC.